A single sample is the source of the 17 T cell receptor beta chains below, sequenced in a study of cytomegalovirus exposure and HLA in healthy donors (dated by TCRdb to the late 2010s). Library generation was performed with the immunoSEQ multiplex PCR assay. For the multiplex PCR, a mixture combining 60 forward primers for TCR Vbeta segments and 13 reverse primers for TCR Jbeta segments was used. TCRdb's version of the immuneACCESS table is confined to in-frame rearrangements and falls short of the full clone set. An unresolved V gene accounts for under half of the shortfall where checked; the remainder is of unknown origin. Counted in this sample were about 230,000 clones; more than 75% of them appeared once. The top ten clonotypes cover over 1% of the sample. The sequencing input was PBMCs. The receptors come from a human donor in good health.

The V gene is TRBV5-1, the J gene TRBJ1-2, with D possibly TRBD1 on 6 matching bases. V was shortened by 4 bases and J by 4 bases, with 14 bases between the two germline ends. The CDR3 contains 14 residues. The germline CDR1 and CDR2 sequences are SGHRS and YFSETQ. The CDR3 DNA sequence: TGCGCCAGCAGCACCGGGGGGCAGGGCTATGGCTACACCTTC. Translating gives CASSTGGQGYGYTF.

V is TRBV13 and J is TRBJ1-4, with D tentatively TRBD1 (5 bases). The V gene lost 4 bases and the J gene lost 7 bases, with 16 bases spanning the gap. Germline CDR1 PRHDT, CDR2 FYEKMQ (reference sequence). The CDR3 is 15 residues long. This chain's CDR3 is CASSSLAHGGEKLFF. The CDR3 DNA sequence: TGTGCCAGCAGCTCGCTAGCGCATGGGGGTGAAAAACTGTTTTTT. Using reference TRBV13 and TRBJ1-4 for the parts outside the CDR3, the full variable domain is AAGVIQSPRHLIKEKRETATLKCYPIPRHDTVYWYQQGPGQDPQFLISFYEKMQSDKGSIPDRFSAQQFSDYHSELNMSSLELGDSALYFCASSSLAHGGEKLFFGSGTQLSVL.

This chain links TRBV12-5 with TRBJ2-5; 8 positions agree with TRBD2. The CDR3 loop spans 14 amino acids. Trimming cost V 7 bases and J 7 bases; bases outside gene matches: 11. Germline V gives CDR1 LGHNT, CDR2 FRNRAP. The CDR3 reads CASALSGGAGTQYF. In nucleotides, the CDR3 is TGTGCTAGTGCTCTAAGCGGGGGCGCCGGGACCCAGTACTTC.

The chain links TRBV19 to TRBJ1-5, with D possibly being TRBD1 (6 bases). Germline V CDR1 and CDR2: LNHDA, SQIVND (reference sequence). The CDR3 consists of 16 residues. The germline V and J ends were trimmed by 3 bases and 6 bases, with 18 bases remaining between them. Here the CDR3 reads CASSIRGGGSGQPQHF. CDR3 nucleotides: TGTGCCAGTAGTATTCGGGGAGGGGGATCCGGTCAGCCCCAGCATTTT. Variable domain in full (rest from reference TRBV19 and TRBJ1-5): DGGITQSPKYLFRKEGQNVTLSCEQNLNHDAMYWYRQDPGQGLRLIYYSQIVNDFQKGDIAEGYSVSREKKESFPLTVTSAQKNPTAFYLCASSIRGGGSGQPQHFGDGTRLSIL.

This chain links TRBV15 with TRBJ1-3, with TRBD1 as a possible D gene (6 bases). Germline assignment: CDR1 LNHNV and CDR2 YYDKDF (reference sequence). Trimming pared 1 base from V and 2 bases from J, leaving 12 bases between. This CDR3 contains 16 residues. The CDR3 DNA is TGTGCCACCAGCAGAGGAACAGGGCCAGCTGGAAACACCATATATTTT. As protein: CATSRGTGPAGNTIYF.

The V and J genes are TRBV4-1 and TRBJ1-4, with 8 bases fitting TRBD1. This CDR3 region has 15 residues. Germline CDR1 reads MGHRA; CDR2 reads YSYEKL. Germline trimming cut 3 bases from V and 8 bases from J; bases unmatched to any gene: 8. The CDR3 protein is CASSHEGTGEEKLFF. The CDR3 DNA follows: TGCGCCAGCAGCCACGAAGGGACAGGCGAGGAAAAACTGTTTTTT.

The chain recombines TRBV6-1 with TRBJ2-7; 7 nucleotides match TRBD1. Losses at the gene ends were 2 bases for V and 3 bases for J; bases not matched to a gene: 7. CDR1 MNHNS and CDR2 SASEGT come from the germline V gene. The CDR3 runs 15 residues. CDR3 residues: CASSENTGVGYEQYF. CDR3 DNA: TGTGCCAGCAGTGAAAATACAGGGGTGGGCTACGAGCAGTACTTC.

This clone has more than one count but fewer than ten. The same CDR3 is also encoded by other DNA sequences in this sample. This sequence joins TRBV6-5 and TRBJ1-1; 7 bases are a match to TRBD1. J was trimmed by 2 bases and V by 2 bases; bases with no gene match: 2. The germline V gene has CDR1 MNHEY and CDR2 SVGAGI. CDR3 size: 14 residues. The CDR3 region has the DNA TGTGCCAGCAGTTACAGGGGGCTTAACACTGAAGCTTTCTTT. Its protein product is CASSYRGLNTEAFF.

The chain recombines TRBV27 with TRBJ2-5, with TRBD1 matching 9 bases. CDR3 length: 15 residues. CDR1 MNHEY and CDR2 SMNVEV come from the germline V gene (reference sequence). V gave up 5 bases and J gave up 5 bases; unmatched junction bases: 9. The chain's CDR3 is CASSPGQGPWETQYF. The CDR3 DNA follows: TGTGCCAGCAGTCCAGGACAGGGGCCTTGGGAGACCCAGTACTTC.

The V gene is TRBV13, the J gene TRBJ2-5; 13 bases are a match to TRBD2. The end of the DNA is better explained by TRBJ2-7, so the J call may be wrong. Germline lookup yields CDR1 PRHDT and CDR2 FYEKMQ (reference sequence). The CDR3 is made up of 17 amino acids. The CDR3 DNA reads as TGTGCCAGCAGCTCCGAAAGTTCGGGACTAGCGGGACACGAGCAGTACTTC. Protein sequence: CASSSESSGLAGHEQYF.

The chain couples TRBV27 to TRBJ2-3; 11 positions match TRBD2. Germline V gives CDR1 MNHEY, CDR2 SMNVEV (reference sequence). Germline trimming cut 2 bases from V and 1 base from J; bases unmatched to any gene: 2. The CDR3 is 16 amino acids. DNA for the CDR3: TGTGCCAGCAGTTTAACGGGACTAGCGGGCACAGATACGCAGTATTTT. Translating gives CASSLTGLAGTDTQYF.

The chain is built from TRBV5-1 and TRBJ1-1; 9 nucleotides agree with TRBD1. V lost 3 bases to trimming and J lost 5 bases; unmatched junction nucleotides: 5. Germline lookup yields CDR1 SGHRS and CDR2 YFSETQ. The CDR3 is made up of 14 amino acids. This CDR3 is CASSSDRGETEAFF. CDR3 nucleotides: TGCGCCAGCAGCTCGGACAGGGGTGAAACTGAAGCTTTCTTT.

The rearrangement joins TRBV5-4 to TRBJ2-7, with D possibly matching TRBD1 (6 bases). Germline CDR1 reads SGHNT; CDR2 reads YYREEE (reference sequence). The CDR3 loop spans 18 amino acids. V was clipped by 2 bases and J by 3 bases, with 24 bases between them. The CDR3 nucleotides are TGTGCCAGCAGCTTTCTCACCAGCACGACAGGCTCCTTCTACGAGCAGTACTTC. As protein: CASSFLTSTTGSFYEQYF. Variable domain in full (rest from reference TRBV5-4 and TRBJ2-7): ETGVTQSPTHLIKTRGQQVTLRCSSQSGHNTVSWYQQALGQGPQFIFQYYREEENGRGNFPPRFSGLQFPNYSSELNVNALELDDSALYLCASSFLTSTTGSFYEQYFGPGTRLTVT.

The rearrangement uses TRBV7-9 and TRBJ2-7; D is unclear. This CDR3 spans 15 amino acids. Germline-derived CDR1 and CDR2 are SEHNR and FQNEAQ (reference sequence). Trimming left V 3 bases short and J 0 bases short, with 12 bases between. CDR3 DNA: TGTGCCAGCAGCTTTTCCGGCGGAAGCTCCTACGAGCAGTACTTC. Encoded protein: CASSFSGGSSYEQYF.

The chain employs TRBV7-6 and TRBJ2-3, with TRBD1 as a possible D gene (6 bases). V was cut by 3 bases and J by 5 bases, with 12 bases left in between. Germline lookup yields CDR1 SGHVS and CDR2 FNYEAQ. The CDR3 contains 14 residues. CDR3 sequence: CASSLIGGEDTQYF. In DNA, the CDR3 is TGTGCCAGCAGCTTGATAGGGGGTGAAGATACGCAGTATTTT.

V usage is TRBV7-3 and J usage is TRBJ2-2; 8 bases fit TRBD2. After removal of 4 bases from V and 7 bases from J, the junction contained 11 bases not matched to a gene. The CDR3 consists of 16 residues. Germline assignment: CDR1 SGHTA and CDR2 FQGTGA. The CDR3 loop is CASSSNAGLGVGELFF. CDR3 DNA sequence: TGTGCCAGCAGCTCAAACGCGGGACTAGGGGTCGGGGAGCTGTTTTTT.

The chain couples TRBV7-9 to TRBJ1-5; TRBD1 might be the D (5 bases). Per the germline V gene, CDR1 is SEHNR and CDR2 is FQNEAQ (reference sequence). The CDR3 has 13 residues. V was clipped by 5 bases and J by 4 bases, with 9 bases between them. CDR3 bases: TGTGCCAGCAGCAAGACAGTGAATCAGCCCCAGCATTTT. Its translation: CASSKTVNQPQHF.